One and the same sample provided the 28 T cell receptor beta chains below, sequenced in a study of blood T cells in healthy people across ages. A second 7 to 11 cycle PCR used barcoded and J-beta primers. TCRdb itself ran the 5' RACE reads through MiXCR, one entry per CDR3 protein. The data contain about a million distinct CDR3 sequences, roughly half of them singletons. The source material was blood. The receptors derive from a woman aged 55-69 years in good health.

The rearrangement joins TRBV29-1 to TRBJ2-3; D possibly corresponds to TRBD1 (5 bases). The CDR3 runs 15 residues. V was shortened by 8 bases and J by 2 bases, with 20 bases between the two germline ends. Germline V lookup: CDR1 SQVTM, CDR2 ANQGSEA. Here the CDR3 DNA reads TGCAGCCTCACCTACAGGAGTGACCACACAGATACGCAGTATTTT. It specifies CSLTYRSDHTDTQYF.

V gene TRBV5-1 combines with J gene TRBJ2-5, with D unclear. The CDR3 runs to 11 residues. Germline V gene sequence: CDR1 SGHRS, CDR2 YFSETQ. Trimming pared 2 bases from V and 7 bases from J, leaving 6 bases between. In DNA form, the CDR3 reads TGCGCCAGCAGCTTTTCGGTGACCCAGTACTTC. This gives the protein CASSFSVTQYF. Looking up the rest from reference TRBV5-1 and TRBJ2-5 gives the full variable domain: KAGVTQTPRYLIKTRGQQVTLSCSPISGHRSVSWYQQTPGQGLQFLFEYFSETQRNKGNFPGRFSGRQFSNSRSEMNVSTLELGDSALYLCASSFSVTQYFGPGTRLLVL.

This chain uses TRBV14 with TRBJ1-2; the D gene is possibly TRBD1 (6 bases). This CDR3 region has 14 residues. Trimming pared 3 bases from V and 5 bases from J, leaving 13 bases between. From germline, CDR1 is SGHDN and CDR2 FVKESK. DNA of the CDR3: TGTGCCAGCAGCCATAAAAGGGGGGGGTATGGCTACACCTTC. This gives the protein CASSHKRGGYGYTF.

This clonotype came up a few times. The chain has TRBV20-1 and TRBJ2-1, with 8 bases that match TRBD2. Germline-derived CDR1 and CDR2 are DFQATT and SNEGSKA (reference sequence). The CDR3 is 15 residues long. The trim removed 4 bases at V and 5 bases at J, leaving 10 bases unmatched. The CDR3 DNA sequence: TGCAGTGCTAATCCTCTCGGGAGGGATAACAATGAGCAGTTCTTC. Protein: CSANPLGRDNNEQFF.

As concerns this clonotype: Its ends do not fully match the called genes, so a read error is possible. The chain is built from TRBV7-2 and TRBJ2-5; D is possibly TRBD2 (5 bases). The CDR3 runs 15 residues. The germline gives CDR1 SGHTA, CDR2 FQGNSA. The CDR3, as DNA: TGTGCCAGCAGCTCGTCACGTACTATGGGAGAGACCCTGTACTTC. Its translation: CASSSSRTMGETLYF. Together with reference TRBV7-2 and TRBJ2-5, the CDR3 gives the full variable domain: GAGVSQSPSNKVTEKGKDVELRCDPISGHTALYWYRQSLGQGLEFLIYFQGNSAPDKSGLPSDRFSAERTGGSVSTLTIQRTQQEDSAVYLCASSSSRTMGETLYFGPGTRLLVL.

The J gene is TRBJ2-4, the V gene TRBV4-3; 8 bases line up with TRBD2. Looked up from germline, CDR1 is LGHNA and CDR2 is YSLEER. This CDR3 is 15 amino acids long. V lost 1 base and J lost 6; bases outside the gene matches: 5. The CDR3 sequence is CASSQARGAANIQYF. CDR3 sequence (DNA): TGCGCCAGCAGCCAAGCGCGGGGGGCCGCAAACATTCAGTACTTC.

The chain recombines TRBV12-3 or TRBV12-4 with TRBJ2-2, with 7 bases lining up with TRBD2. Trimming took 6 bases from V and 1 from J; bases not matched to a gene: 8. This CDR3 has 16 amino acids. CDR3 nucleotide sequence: TGTGCCAGCAGCCCCTATGGCGGGAGGAACACCGGGGAGCTGTTTTTT. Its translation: CASSPYGGRNTGELFF.

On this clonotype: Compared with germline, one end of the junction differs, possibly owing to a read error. This CDR3 is CACSFFEAQYF. CDR3 DNA: TGTGCCTGCAGTTTTTTTGAGGCCCAGTACTTC. The chain couples TRBV12-3 or TRBV12-4 to TRBJ2-5; D is ambiguous. The CDR3 consists of 11 residues.

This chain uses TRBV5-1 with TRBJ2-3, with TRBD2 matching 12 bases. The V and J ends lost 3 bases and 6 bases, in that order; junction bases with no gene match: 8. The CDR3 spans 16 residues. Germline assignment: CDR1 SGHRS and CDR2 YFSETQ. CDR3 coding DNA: TGCGCCAGCAGCTCCCCTAGCGGGAGGGCCGGTGATACGCAGTATTTT. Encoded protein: CASSSPSGRAGDTQYF.

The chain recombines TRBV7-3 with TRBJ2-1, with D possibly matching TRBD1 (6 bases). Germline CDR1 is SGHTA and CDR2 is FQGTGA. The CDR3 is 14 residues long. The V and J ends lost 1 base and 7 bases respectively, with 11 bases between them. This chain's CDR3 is CASSLNRDGNEQFF. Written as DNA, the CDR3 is TGTGCCAGCAGCTTAAACAGGGACGGTAATGAGCAGTTCTTC.

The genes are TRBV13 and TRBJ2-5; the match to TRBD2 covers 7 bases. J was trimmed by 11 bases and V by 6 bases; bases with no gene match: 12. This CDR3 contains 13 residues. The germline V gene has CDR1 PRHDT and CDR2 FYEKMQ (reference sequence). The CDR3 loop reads CASSARGVREQYF. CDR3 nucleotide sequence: TGTGCCAGCAGTGCCAGAGGGGTGCGGGAGCAGTACTTC.

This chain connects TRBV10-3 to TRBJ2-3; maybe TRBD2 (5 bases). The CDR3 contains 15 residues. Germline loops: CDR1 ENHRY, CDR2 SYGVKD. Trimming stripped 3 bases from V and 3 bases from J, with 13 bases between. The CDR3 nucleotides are TGTGCCATCAGTGAAGGCCGGAGGTCAACAGATACGCAGTATTTT. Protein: CAISEGRRSTDTQYF.

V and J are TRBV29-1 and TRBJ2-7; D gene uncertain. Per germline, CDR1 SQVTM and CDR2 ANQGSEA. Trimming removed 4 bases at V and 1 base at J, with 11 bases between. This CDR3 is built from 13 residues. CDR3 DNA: TGCAGCGTTGTGGCACACCCTTCCTACGAGCAGTACTTC. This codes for CSVVAHPSYEQYF.

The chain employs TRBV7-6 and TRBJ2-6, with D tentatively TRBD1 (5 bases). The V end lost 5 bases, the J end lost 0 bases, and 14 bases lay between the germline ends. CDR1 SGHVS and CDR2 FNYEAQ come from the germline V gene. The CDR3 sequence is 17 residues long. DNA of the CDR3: TGTGCCAGCAGCATGACAGCCATAAGCTCTGGGGCCAACGTCCTGACTTTC. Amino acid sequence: CASSMTAISSGANVLTF.

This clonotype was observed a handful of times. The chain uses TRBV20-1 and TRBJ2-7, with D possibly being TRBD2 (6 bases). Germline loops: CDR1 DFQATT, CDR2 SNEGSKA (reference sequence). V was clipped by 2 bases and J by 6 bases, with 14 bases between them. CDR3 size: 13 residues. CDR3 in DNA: TGCAGTGCTAGACAGGGACTGTTCGGCGAGCAGTACTTC. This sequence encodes CSARQGLFGEQYF.

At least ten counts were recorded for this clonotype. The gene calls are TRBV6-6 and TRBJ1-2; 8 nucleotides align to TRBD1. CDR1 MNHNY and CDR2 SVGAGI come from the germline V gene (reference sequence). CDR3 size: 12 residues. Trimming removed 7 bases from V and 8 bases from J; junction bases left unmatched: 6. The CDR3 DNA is TGTGCCAGCAATCAGGGGGCGCAAGGCTACACCTTC. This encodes CASNQGAQGYTF.

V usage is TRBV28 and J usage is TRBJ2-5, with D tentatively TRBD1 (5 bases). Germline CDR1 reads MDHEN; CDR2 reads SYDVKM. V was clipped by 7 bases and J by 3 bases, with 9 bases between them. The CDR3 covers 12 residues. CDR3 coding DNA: TGTGCCAGCAAAGGGGTCAAAGAGACCCAGTACTTC. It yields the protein CASKGVKETQYF.

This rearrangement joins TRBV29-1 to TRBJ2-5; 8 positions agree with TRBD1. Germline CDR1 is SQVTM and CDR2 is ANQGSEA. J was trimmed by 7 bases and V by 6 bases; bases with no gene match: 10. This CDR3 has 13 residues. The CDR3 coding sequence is TGCAGCGTCCGGAGTGGACAGGGTCGGACCCAGTACTTC. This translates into CSVRSGQGRTQYF. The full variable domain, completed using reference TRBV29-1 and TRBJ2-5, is SAVISQKPSRDICQRGTSLTIQCQVDSQVTMMFWYRQQPGQSLTLIATANQGSEATYESGFVIDKFPISRPNLTFSTLTVSNMSPEDSSIYLCSVRSGQGRTQYFGPGTRLLVL.

CDR3 sequence: CASSSQQGWDTQYF. The CDR3 DNA reads TGTGCCAGCAGCTCGCAACAGGGATGGGATACGCAGTATTTT. V and J are TRBV7-2 and TRBJ2-3, with D possibly TRBD1 on 6 matching bases. The CDR3 covers 14 residues. The germline gives CDR1 SGHTA, CDR2 FQGNSA. V lost 4 bases to trimming and J lost 6 bases, with 14 bases between them. The entire variable domain, with the rest obtained from reference TRBV7-2 and TRBJ2-3, is as follows: GAGVSQSPSNKVTEKGKDVELRCDPISGHTALYWYRQSLGQGLEFLIYFQGNSAPDKSGLPSDRFSAERTGGSVSTLTIQRTQQEDSAVYLCASSSQQGWDTQYFGPGTRLTVL.

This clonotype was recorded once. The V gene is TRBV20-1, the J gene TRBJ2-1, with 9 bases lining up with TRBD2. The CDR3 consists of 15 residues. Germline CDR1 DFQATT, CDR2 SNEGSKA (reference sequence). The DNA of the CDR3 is TGCAGCCAGGGAGACGGGGCTAGCGGGACGAATGAGCAGTTCTTC. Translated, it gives CSQGDGASGTNEQFF.

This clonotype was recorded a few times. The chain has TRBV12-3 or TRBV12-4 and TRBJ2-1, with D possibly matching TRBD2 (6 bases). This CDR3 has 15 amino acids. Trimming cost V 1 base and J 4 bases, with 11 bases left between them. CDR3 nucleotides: TGTGCCAGCAGTTTAGGTAGCGGAGGGTACAATGAGCAGTTCTTC. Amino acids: CASSLGSGGYNEQFF.

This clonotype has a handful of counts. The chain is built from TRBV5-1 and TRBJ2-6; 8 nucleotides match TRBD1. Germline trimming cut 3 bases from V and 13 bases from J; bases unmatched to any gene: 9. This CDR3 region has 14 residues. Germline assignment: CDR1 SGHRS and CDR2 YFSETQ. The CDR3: CASSSTTGALVLTF. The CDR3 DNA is TGCGCCAGCAGCTCAACGACAGGGGCTTTAGTCCTGACTTTC.

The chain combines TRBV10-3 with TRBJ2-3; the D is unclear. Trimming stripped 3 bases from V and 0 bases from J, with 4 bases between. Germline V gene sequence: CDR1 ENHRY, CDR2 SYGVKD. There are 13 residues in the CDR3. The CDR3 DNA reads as TGTGCCATCAGTGAAGCTAGCACAGATACGCAGTATTTT. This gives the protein CAISEASTDTQYF.

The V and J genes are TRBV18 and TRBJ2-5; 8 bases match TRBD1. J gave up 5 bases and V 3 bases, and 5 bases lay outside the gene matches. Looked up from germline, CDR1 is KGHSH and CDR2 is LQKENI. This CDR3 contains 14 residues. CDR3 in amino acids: CASSPSGGLETQYF. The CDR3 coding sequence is TGTGCCAGCTCACCTTCAGGGGGCCTGGAGACCCAGTACTTC.

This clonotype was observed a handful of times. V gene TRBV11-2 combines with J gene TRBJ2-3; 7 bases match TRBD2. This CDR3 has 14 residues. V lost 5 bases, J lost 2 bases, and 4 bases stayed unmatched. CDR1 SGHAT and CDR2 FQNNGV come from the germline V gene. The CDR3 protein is CASSLGLPTDTQYF. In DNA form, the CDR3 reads TGTGCCAGCAGCCTGGGACTACCCACAGATACGCAGTATTTT. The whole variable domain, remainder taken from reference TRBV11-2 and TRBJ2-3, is EAGVAQSPRYKIIEKRQSVAFWCNPISGHATLYWYQQILGQGPKLLIQFQNNGVVDDSQLPKDRFSAERLKGVDSTLKIQPAKLEDSAVYLCASSLGLPTDTQYFGPGTRLTVL.

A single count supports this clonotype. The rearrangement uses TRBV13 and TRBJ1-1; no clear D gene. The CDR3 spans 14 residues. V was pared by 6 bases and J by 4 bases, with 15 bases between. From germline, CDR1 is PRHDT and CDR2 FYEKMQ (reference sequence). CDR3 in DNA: TGTGCCAGCAGTGGCCCTCGTTCGGGCACTGAAGCTTTCTTT. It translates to CASSGPRSGTEAFF.

The CDR3 nucleotides read TGTGCCAGCGTGTTGAACACTGAAGCTTTCTTT. It encodes CASVLNTEAFF. The chain carries TRBV2 and TRBJ1-1; D ambiguous. The ends were cut back, 8 bases at V and 0 bases at J, with 4 bases in the middle. This CDR3 contains 11 residues. Germline CDR1 reads SNHLY; CDR2 reads FYNNEI.

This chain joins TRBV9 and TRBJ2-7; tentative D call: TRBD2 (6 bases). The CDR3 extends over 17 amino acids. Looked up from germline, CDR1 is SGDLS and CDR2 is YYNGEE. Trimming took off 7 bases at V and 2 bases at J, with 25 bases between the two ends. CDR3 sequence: CASRQKEEGFVPYEQYF. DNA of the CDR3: TGTGCCAGCCGACAAAAGGAGGAGGGGTTCGTACCCTACGAGCAGTACTTC.